This TCR beta chain stems from a study of shared clonotypes between healthy human individuals. Study as a whole: The plates for each donor numbered three CD4 naive, three CD4 memory, two CD8 naive and one CD8 memory.

After removal of 2 bases from V and 7 bases from J, the junction contained 13 bases not matched to a gene. This CDR3 contains 15 residues. The V gene's germline CDR1 is GTSNPN and CDR2 SVGIG (reference sequence). Those who donated were healthy HIV-negative adults, with no recent acute infections or vaccinations reported. Produced via immunoSEQ multiplex PCR; TCRdb's table is partial and in-frame only. The sample shows approximately 980,000 clones, approximately 80% of them seen only once. The rearrangement joins TRBV30 to TRBJ1-2, with 7 bases identical to TRBD1. This clonotype was obtained from a man younger than 30 in good health. The sequenced sample was memory CD4+ T cells sorted from blood. Subset reported: CD45RA-negative fraction. For the CDR3, the DNA is TGTGCCTGGAGTCTGGTAAGAGGGGGCGCGGCTGGCTACACCTTC. Translated, it gives CAWSLVRGGAAGYTF. Full variable domain (rest looked up from reference TRBV30 and TRBJ1-2): SQTIHQWPATLVQPVGSPLSLECTVEGTSNPNLYWYRQAAGRGLQLLFYSVGIGQISSEVPQNLSASRPQDRQFILSSKKLLLSDSGFYLCAWSLVRGGAAGYTFGSGTRLTVV.